This T cell receptor beta chain was sequenced in a study of cytomegalovirus exposure and HLA in healthy donors. The primer mix had 60 Vbeta and 13 Jbeta primers. Sequencing used immunoSEQ multiplex PCR; TCRdb keeps in-frame clones, though not all of them. With over 100,000 clones in the sample, the ten largest clones hold about 4%. Germline assignment: CDR1 KGHSH and CDR2 LQKENI. The length of the CDR3 is 15 residues. The V and J ends lost 3 bases and 3 bases, in that order; junction bases with no gene match: 7. Points on this clone: Antigen specificity is unknown.

Overall study findings and caveats: Three of the chains that were CMV-associated were confirmed in vitro to be specific for CMV antigens. Previous analysis showed most TCR beta V segments were productive about 87% or about 30% of the time. Most subjects' HLA-A and HLA-B alleles were reportedly predicted from TCR beta sequences. According to the study, roughly 160 TCR beta chains were cytomegalovirus-associated.

The V and J genes are TRBV18 and TRBJ2-7; TRBD1 agrees at 8 bases. The TCR comes from a man aged 25-45 years in good health and CMV-seronegative. The sample consisted of PBMCs. The CDR3 loop is CASSPSDRGGYEQYF. The CDR3 coding sequence is TGTGCCAGCTCACCTTCTGACAGGGGTGGCTACGAGCAGTACTTC.